This passage covers 5 T cell receptor beta chains from one sample sequenced in a study of radiation and T cells in renal cell carcinoma. TCRdb's table, derived via immunoSEQ multiplex PCR, lists solely in-frame clones and lacks some. The sample has some 16,000 clones; 55% to 60% are singletons. Treatment defined: treatment-naive control, cytoreductive nephrectomy. The sequencing used tumor tissue, collected from a patient whose treatment was nephrectomy without radiotherapy. The receptors come from a man aged 45-65 years with renal cell carcinoma.

This clone rates as medium-sized. This chain uses TRBV7-9 with TRBJ2-2; D perhaps matches TRBD1 (5 bases). The CDR3 spans 17 residues. Germline CDR1 and CDR2: SEHNR and FQNEAQ (reference sequence). V dropped 5 bases and J dropped 4 bases, with 20 bases sitting between them. CDR3 loop: CASSPDPFNRGTGELFF. Written as DNA, the CDR3 is TGTGCCAGCAGCCCTGACCCCTTCAATAGGGGCACCGGGGAGCTGTTTTTT. Full variable domain (rest looked up from reference TRBV7-9 and TRBJ2-2): DTGVSQNPRHKITKRGQNVTFRCDPISEHNRLYWYRQTLGQGPEFLTYFQNEAQLEKSRLLSDRFSAERPKGSFSTLEIQRTEQGDSAMYLCASSPDPFNRGTGELFFGEGSRLTVL.

This clone came up many times. The chain joins TRBV5-1 to TRBJ1-1, with 9 nucleotides matching TRBD1. V shed 3 bases, J shed 1 base, and the junction held 4 bases outside the gene matches. Per the germline V gene, CDR1 is SGHRS and CDR2 is YFSETQ. This CDR3 contains 15 residues. In nucleotides, the CDR3 is TGCGCCAGCAGCTACAGGGGGCCTCGGAACACTGAAGCTTTCTTT. Translated: CASSYRGPRNTEAFF. Combining the CDR3 with reference TRBV5-1 and TRBJ1-1 gives the whole variable domain KAGVTQTPRYLIKTRGQQVTLSCSPISGHRSVSWYQQTPGQGLQFLFEYFSETQRNKGNFPGRFSGRQFSNSRSEMNVSTLELGDSALYLCASSYRGPRNTEAFFGQGTRLTVV.

This chain uses TRBV5-4 with TRBJ2-7, with 10 bases identical to TRBD1. V shed 4 bases, J shed 6 bases, and the junction held 7 bases outside the gene matches. Germline-derived CDR1 and CDR2 are SGHNT and YYREEE (reference sequence). The CDR3 is 14 amino acids. CDR3 residues: CASSPGQGYGEQYF. The CDR3, as DNA: TGTGCCAGCAGCCCGGGACAGGGGTACGGCGAGCAGTACTTC.

The V and J genes are TRBV13 and TRBJ1-2, with D perhaps matching TRBD1 (6 bases). Germline V gene sequence: CDR1 PRHDT, CDR2 FYEKMQ (reference sequence). The V and J ends lost 5 bases and 1 base respectively, with 20 bases between them. The CDR3 runs 17 residues. CDR3 protein: CASSRWTAEDLNYGYTF. CDR3 bases: TGTGCCAGCAGCCGATGGACAGCCGAGGACCTTAACTATGGCTACACCTTC.

This chain uses TRBV29-1 with TRBJ1-4; 7 bases are shared with TRBD1. The CDR3 has 14 residues. Germline assignment: CDR1 SQVTM and CDR2 ANQGSEA. Trimming cost V 7 bases and J 3 bases; bases outside gene matches: 8. The CDR3 nucleotides read TGCAGCGCCGGGAGGGACAGTTCTAATGAAAAACTGTTTTTT. This gives the protein CSAGRDSSNEKLFF.